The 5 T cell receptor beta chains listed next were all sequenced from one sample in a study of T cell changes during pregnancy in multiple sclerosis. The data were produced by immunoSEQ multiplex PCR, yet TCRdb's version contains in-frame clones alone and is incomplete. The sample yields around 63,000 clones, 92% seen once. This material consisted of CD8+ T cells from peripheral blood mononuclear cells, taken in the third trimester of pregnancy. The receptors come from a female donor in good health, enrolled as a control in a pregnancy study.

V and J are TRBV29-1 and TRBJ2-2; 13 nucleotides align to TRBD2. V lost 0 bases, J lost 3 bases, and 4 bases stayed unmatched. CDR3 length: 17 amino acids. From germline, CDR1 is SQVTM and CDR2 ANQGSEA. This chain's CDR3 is CSVEEGTSGADTGELFF. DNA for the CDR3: TGCAGCGTTGAAGAGGGGACTAGCGGGGCTGACACCGGGGAGCTGTTTTTT.

CDR3 DNA: TGTGCCAGCAGCTTCTACAGAGCAACTAATGAAAAACTGTTTTTT. Amino acids: CASSFYRATNEKLFF. This chain uses TRBV5-6 with TRBJ1-4; D unclear. Germline assignment: CDR1 SGHDT and CDR2 YYEEEE. CDR3 size: 15 residues. Trimming removed 2 bases from V and 0 bases from J, with 8 bases in between.

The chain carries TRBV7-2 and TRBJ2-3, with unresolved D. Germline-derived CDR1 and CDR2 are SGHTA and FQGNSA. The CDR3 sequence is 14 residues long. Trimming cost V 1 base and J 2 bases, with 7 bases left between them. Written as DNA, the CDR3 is TGTGCCAGCAGCTTAGACTATCTCACAGATACGCAGTATTTT. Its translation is CASSLDYLTDTQYF.

CDR3 DNA sequence: TGTGCCAGCACCCGCGGGGGGGCGCGCTATGGCTACACCTTC. Amino acids: CASTRGGARYGYTF. The chain joins TRBV13 to TRBJ1-2; D may be TRBD1 (6 bases). This CDR3 region has 14 residues. Trimming stripped 7 bases from V and 4 bases from J, with 16 bases between. Germline-derived CDR1 and CDR2 are PRHDT and FYEKMQ (reference sequence).

CDR3 sequence: CASSQDIGTRAYEQYF. CDR3 DNA sequence: TGCGCCAGCAGCCAAGATATTGGGACAAGGGCGTACGAGCAGTACTTC. V is TRBV4-3 and J is TRBJ2-7; perhaps TRBD1 as D (6 bases). Trimming cost V 0 bases and J 4 bases, with 16 bases left between them. The V gene's germline CDR1 is LGHNA and CDR2 YSLEER. The CDR3 runs to 16 residues.